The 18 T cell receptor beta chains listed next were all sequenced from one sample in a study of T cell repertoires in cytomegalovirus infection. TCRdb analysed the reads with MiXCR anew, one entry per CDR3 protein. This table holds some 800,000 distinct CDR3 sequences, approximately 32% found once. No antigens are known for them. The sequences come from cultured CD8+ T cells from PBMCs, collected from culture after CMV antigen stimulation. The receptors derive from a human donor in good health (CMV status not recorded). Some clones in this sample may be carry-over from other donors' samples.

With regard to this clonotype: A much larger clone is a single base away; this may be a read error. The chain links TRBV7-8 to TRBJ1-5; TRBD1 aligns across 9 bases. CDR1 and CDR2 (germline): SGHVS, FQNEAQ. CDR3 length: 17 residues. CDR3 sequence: CASSGLYGTGQNQSQHF. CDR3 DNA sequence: TGTGCCAGCAGCGGACTATACGGGACAGGGCAAAATCAGTCCCAGCATTTT.

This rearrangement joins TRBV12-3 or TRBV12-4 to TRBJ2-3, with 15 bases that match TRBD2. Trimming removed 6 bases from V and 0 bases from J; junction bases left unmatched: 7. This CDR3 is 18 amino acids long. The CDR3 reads CASRLGLAGGPSTDTQYF. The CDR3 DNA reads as TGTGCCAGCAGATTGGGACTAGCGGGGGGTCCTAGCACAGATACGCAGTATTTT.

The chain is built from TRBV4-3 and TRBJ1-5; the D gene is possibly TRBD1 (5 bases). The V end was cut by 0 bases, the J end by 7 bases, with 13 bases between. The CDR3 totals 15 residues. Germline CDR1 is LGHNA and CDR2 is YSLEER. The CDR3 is CASSQDQGIGQPQHF. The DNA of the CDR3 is TGCGCCAGCAGCCAAGACCAGGGAATCGGGCAGCCCCAGCATTTT.

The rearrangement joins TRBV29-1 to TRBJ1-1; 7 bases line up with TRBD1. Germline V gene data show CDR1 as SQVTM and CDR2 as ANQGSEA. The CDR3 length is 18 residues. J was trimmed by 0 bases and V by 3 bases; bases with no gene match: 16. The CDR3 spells CSVDPYNEVGGMNTEAFF. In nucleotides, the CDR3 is TGCAGCGTTGACCCCTACAACGAGGTAGGGGGCATGAACACTGAAGCTTTCTTT.

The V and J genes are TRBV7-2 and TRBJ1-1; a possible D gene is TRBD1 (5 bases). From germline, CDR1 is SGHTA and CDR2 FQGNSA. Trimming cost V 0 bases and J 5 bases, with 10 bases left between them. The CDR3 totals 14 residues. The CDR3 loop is CASSLAGEKTEAFF. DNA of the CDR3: TGTGCCAGCAGCTTAGCGGGGGAGAAGACTGAAGCTTTCTTT.

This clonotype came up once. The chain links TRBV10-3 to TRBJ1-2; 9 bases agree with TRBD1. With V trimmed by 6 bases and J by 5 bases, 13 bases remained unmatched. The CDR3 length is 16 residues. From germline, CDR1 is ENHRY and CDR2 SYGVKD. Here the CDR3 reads CAIRVYTGGSLYGYTF. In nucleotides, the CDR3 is TGTGCCATCAGAGTTTACACAGGGGGCTCTTTATATGGCTACACCTTC.

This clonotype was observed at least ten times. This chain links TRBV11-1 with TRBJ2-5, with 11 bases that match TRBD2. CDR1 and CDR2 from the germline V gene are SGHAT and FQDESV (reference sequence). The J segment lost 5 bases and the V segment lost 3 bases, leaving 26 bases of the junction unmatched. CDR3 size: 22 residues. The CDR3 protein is CASSFSFERLAGSYHTRETQYF. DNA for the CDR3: TGTGCCAGCAGCTTTTCTTTCGAACGACTAGCGGGGAGCTACCATACCCGGGAGACCCAGTACTTC.

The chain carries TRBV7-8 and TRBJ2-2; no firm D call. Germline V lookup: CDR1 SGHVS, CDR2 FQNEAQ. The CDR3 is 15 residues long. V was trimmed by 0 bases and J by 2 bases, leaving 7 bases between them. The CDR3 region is CASSLAGDNTGELFF. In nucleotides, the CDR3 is TGTGCCAGCAGCTTAGCGGGCGATAACACCGGGGAGCTGTTTTTT.

CDR3 in amino acids: CASSLLAGGPSDEQFF. Here the CDR3 DNA reads TGTGCCAGCAGCCTACTAGCGGGGGGGCCGAGCGATGAGCAGTTCTTC. The chain has TRBV7-9 and TRBJ2-1; 13 bases align to TRBD2. The V gene's germline CDR1 is SEHNR and CDR2 FQNEAQ (reference sequence). V shed 5 bases and J 8 bases; nucleotides not matched to a gene: 9. The CDR3 contains 16 residues.

The CDR3 DNA reads TGCGCCAGCAGCCCCCCTATAGCGGATGAGCAGTTCTTC. Amino acid sequence: CASSPPIADEQFF. This chain joins TRBV4-3 and TRBJ2-1, with TRBD2 as a possible D gene (6 bases). CDR1 LGHNA and CDR2 YSLEER come from the germline V gene. The V gene lost 4 bases and the J gene lost 8 bases, with 12 bases spanning the gap. The CDR3 has 13 residues.

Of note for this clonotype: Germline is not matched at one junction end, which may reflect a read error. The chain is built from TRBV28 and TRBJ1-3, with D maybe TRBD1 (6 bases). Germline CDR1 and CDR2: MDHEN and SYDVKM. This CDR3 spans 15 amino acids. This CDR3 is CTSSVDRTSGNTIYF. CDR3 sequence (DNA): TGTACCAGCAGTGTGGACAGAACCTCTGGAAACACCATATATTTT.

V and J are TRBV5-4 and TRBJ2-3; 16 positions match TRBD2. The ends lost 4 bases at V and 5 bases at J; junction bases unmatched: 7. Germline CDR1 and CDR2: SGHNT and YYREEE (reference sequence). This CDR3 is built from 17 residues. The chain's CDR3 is CASSEPGLAGGRDTQYF. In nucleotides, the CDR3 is TGTGCCAGCAGCGAACCGGGACTAGCGGGGGGGCGAGATACGCAGTATTTT.

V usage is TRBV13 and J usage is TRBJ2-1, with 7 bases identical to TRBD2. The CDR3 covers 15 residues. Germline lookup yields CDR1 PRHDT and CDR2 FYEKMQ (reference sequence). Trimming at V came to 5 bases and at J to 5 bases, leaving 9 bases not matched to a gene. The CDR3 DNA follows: TGTGCCAGCAGCCTCCAGCGGGGAAGCCACAATGAGCAGTTCTTC. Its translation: CASSLQRGSHNEQFF.

The CDR3 loop is CASSLGLQSTDTQYF. The DNA of the CDR3 is TGCGCCAGCAGCTTGGGGTTACAGAGCACAGATACGCAGTATTTT. The chain couples TRBV5-1 to TRBJ2-3; D gene uncertain. CDR3 size: 15 residues. Trimming took off 0 bases at V and 0 bases at J, with 8 bases between the two ends. Germline-derived CDR1 and CDR2 are SGHRS and YFSETQ.

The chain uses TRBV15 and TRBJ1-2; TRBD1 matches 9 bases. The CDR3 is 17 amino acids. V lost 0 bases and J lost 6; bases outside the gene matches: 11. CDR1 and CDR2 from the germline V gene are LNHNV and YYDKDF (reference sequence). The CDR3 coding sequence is TGTGCCACCAGCAGAGAGATCGGGACAGGGTTTCCTGATGGCTACACCTTC. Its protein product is CATSREIGTGFPDGYTF.

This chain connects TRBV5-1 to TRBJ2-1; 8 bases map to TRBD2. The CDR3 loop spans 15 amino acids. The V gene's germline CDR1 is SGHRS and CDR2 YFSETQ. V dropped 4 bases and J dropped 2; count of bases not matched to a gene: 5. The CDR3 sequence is CASSRGGAAYNEQFF. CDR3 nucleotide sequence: TGCGCCAGCAGCCGGGGGGGGGCAGCCTACAATGAGCAGTTCTTC.

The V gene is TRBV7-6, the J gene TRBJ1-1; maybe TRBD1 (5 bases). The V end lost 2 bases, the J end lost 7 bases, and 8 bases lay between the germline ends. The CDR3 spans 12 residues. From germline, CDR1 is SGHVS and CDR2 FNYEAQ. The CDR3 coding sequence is TGTGCCAGCAGCTTAACAGGCGGTGAAGCTTTCTTT. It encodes CASSLTGGEAFF.

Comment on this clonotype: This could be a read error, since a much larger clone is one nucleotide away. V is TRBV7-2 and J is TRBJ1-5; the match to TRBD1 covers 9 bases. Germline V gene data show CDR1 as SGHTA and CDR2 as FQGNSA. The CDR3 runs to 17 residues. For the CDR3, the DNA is TGTGCCGGCAGCTTCCGACAGGGGGAATATAGCAATCAGCCCCAGCATTTT. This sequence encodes CAGSFRQGEYSNQPQHF.